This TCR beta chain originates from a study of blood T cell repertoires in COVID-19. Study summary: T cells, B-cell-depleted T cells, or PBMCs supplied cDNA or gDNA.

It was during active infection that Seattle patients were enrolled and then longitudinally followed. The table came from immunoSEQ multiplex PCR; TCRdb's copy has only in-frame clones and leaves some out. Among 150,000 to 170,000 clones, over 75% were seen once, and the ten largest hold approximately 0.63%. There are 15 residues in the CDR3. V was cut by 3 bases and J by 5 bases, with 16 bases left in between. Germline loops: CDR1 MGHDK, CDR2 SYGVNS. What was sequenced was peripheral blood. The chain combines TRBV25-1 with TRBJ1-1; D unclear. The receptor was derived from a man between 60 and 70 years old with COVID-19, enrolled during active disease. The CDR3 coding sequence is TGTGCCAGCAGTGATCCTCGAGGGAGTCGAACTGAAGCTTTCTTT. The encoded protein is CASSDPRGSRTEAFF. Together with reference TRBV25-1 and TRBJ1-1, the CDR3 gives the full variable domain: EADIYQTPRYLVIGTGKKITLECSQTMGHDKMYWYQQDPGMELHLIHYSYGVNSTEKGDLSSESTVSRIRTEHFPLTLESARPSHTSQYLCASSDPRGSRTEAFFGQGTRLTVV.